This T cell receptor beta chain stems from a study of blood T cell repertoires in COVID-19. The authors' processing: For nucleated cells, counts were estimated from reference gene primer amplification. This table comes from immunoSEQ multiplex PCR, and its TCRdb copy is limited to in-frame clones, with some not included. The V and J calls and clone size were taken over from that table, and D and trimming were inferred from the DNA. Among under 200,000 clones listed, approximately 90% were seen once. The CDR3 is 16 residues long. Deletions cut 0 bases from V and 3 bases from J, with 15 bases between. Germline V gene lookup returns CDR1 SGDLS and CDR2 YYNGEE.

The chain uses TRBV9 and TRBJ2-5, with a tentative D call TRBD1 (6 bases). Sequenced material: peripheral blood. The clonotype comes from a man in his 60s with acute or convalescent COVID-19. The CDR3 DNA reads as TGTGCCAGCAGCGTAGCTCCACAGGGTAGCGAAGAGACCCAGTACTTC. Translated, it gives CASSVAPQGSEETQYF.